What follows are 3 T cell receptor beta chains derived from one specimen sequenced in a study of T cells expressing NK-cell markers. TCRdb reprocessed the 5' RACE reads; each CDR3 protein has one entry and no DNA is given. The sample spans some 340,000 distinct CDR3 sequences; the ten largest clones claim 4% to 6.5%. The sample taken for sequencing was blood T cells: a sorted CD56 or NKG2C T cell subset, CD4+ or CD8+ T cells, or bulk PBMC T cells (not recorded which). These receptors originate from a man aged 18 to 69 in good health.

V gene TRBV11-1 combines with J gene TRBJ1-5; the D call of TRBD1 rests on TCRdb alone, since no DNA is present to check it. The CDR3 spans 18 residues. Germline CDR1 and CDR2: SGHAT and FQDESV (reference sequence). CDR3: CASSLSGQGTGSNQPQHF.

V gene TRBV27 combines with J gene TRBJ2-7. The CDR3 covers 15 residues. Looked up from germline, CDR1 is MNHEY and CDR2 is SMNVEV (reference sequence). The CDR3 sequence: CASSFHPTGTYEQYF.

The gene calls are TRBV12-5 and TRBJ2-1; TCRdb outputs TRBD2, but without DNA this stays unchecked. Germline CDR1 LGHNT, CDR2 FRNRAP. This CDR3 has 13 amino acids. The CDR3: CASGLAPRDEQFF.